This T cell receptor (beta chain) was recovered during a study of shared clonotypes between healthy human individuals. Naive CD8 cells were CD45RO-negative, positively selected for CCR7, excluding terminally differentiated effector memory CD45RA+ cells. In the original workflow: ImmunoSEQ gave junction-only sequences without quality scores, so filtering differed. Some clones are missing from TCRdb's copy, which holds only in-frame ones; the method was immunoSEQ multiplex PCR. V, J and clone size reflect that table, while D and trimming were determined from the DNA. The sample includes some 2.1 million clones, roughly 95% of them seen just once. As for this clone: Its cognate antigen is unknown. The same CDR3 is also encoded by other DNA sequences in this sample.

Looked up from germline, CDR1 is MGHRA and CDR2 is YSYEKL. Trimming took off 0 bases at V and 0 bases at J, with 8 bases between the two ends. This CDR3 spans 15 amino acids. Findings of the study overall: Sharing across a handful of donors was seen in 5% to 5.5% of naive CD4 clonotypes.

The material sequenced was naive CD8+ T cells sorted from blood. This sequence originates from a man aged 18 to 30 in good health. The chain links TRBV4-1 to TRBJ1-2, with D unresolved. CDR3 sequence: CASSQEGGSNYGYTF. The CDR3 region has the DNA TGCGCCAGCAGCCAAGAAGGTGGATCTAACTATGGCTACACCTTC.